The source of this T cell receptor beta chain is a study of cytomegalovirus exposure and HLA in healthy donors. The CDR3 is 16 amino acids. CDR1 and CDR2 (germline): LNHDA, SQIVND (reference sequence). The germline V and J ends were trimmed by 7 bases and 5 bases, with 21 bases remaining between them. The method was immunoSEQ multiplex PCR; TCRdb's version includes in-frame clones alone and lacks a portion of them. Of tens of thousands of clones in the sample, roughly 95% were seen once. The sequenced sample consisted of PBMCs. This chain links TRBV19 with TRBJ1-5; D remains ambiguous. This TCR was recovered from a man aged 18 to 30 in good health and CMV-seronegative. The DNA for the CDR3 is TGTGCCAGTACCCCCTGGAGGAAGGGCCGAGATCAGCCCCAGCATTTT. Translation: CASTPWRKGRDQPQHF.